The T cell receptor beta chain under discussion was sequenced for a study of tumor-infiltrating lymphocytes in oesophageal squamous cell carcinoma. The CDR3 contains 14 residues. CDR1 MNHNY and CDR2 SVGAGI come from the germline V gene (reference sequence). This clonotype was observed a single time. TCRdb independently ran MiXCR on the PCR reads; one entry per CDR3 protein. The data hold around 14,000 distinct CDR3 sequences, with about 50% observed a single time. The chain employs TRBV6-6 and TRBJ2-5; no firm D call. The J call may be mistaken, given a closer DNA end match to TRBJ2-3. Sample: esophageal tumor tissue. The source is a male donor with esophageal squamous cell carcinoma. The CDR3 sequence is CANSRNRYTDTQYF. The CDR3 region has the DNA TGTGCCAACTCTCGGAATAGATACACAGATACGCAGTATTTT.